This T cell receptor (beta chain) originates from a study of identical twins. General observations from the study: It was out-of-frame TCR alpha sharing in monozygotic twins that models underestimated. Abundant beta clonotypes from cord blood had fewer insertions, unlike memory repertoires, which showed none.

All of the donors were Caucasians in good health. TCRdb analysed the 5' RACE reads with MiXCR anew, one entry per CDR3 protein. The data contain 1.5 million to 2 million distinct CDR3 sequences, less than 40% of them singletons. About this clonotype: The antigen remains unidentified. This CDR3 fails to terminate in the conserved phenylalanine or tryptophan, so it likely reflects a read error. It is unclear where the CDR3 begins or ends on the DNA, so no DNA is shown, and the CDR3 is as TCRdb lists it.

The sequencing input was cord blood. This TCR derives from a newborn girl in good health.

CDR3 sequence: CASGQDRDDQPQHL. The chain links TRBV21-1 to TRBJ1-5; the tabulated D call, TRBD1, remains unverified against the DNA. TRBV21-1 is listed as a pseudogene. From its first to its last residue, the CDR3 has 14 amino acids.